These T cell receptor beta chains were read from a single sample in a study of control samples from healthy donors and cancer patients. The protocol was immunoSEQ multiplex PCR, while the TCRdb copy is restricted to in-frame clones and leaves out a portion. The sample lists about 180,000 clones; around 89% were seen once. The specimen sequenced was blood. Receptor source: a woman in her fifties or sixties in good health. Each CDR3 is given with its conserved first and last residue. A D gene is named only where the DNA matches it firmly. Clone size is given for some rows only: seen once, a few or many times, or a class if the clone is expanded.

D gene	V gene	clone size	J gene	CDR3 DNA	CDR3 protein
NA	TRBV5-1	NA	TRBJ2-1	TGCGCCAGCAGCTTGGACAGGGTACGCAATATTGAAACCCCGAGGGTTGACAATGAGCAGTTCTTC	CASSLDRVRNIETPRVDNEQFF
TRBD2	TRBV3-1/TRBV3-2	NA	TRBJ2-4	TGTGCCAGCAGCCATGGGACTACGCTAGCCAAAAACATTCAGTACTTC	CASSHGTTLAKNIQYF
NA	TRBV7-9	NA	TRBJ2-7	TGTGCCAGCAGCTTTGGGCCAGGCAACACCTACGAGCAGTACTTC	CASSFGPGNTYEQYF
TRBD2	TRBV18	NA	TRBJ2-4	TGTGCCAGCTCACCGTTACGGGGGGTTCAGTACTTC	CASSPLRGVQYF
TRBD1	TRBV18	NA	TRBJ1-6	TGTGCCAGCTCACCTGGACAGGACAGATCACCCCTCCACTTT	CASSPGQDRSPLHF
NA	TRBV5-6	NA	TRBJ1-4	TGTGCCAGCAGCTACACTAATGAAAAACTGTTTTTT	CASSYTNEKLFF
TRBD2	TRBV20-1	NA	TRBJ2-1	TGCAGTGCTAGTTCGTCTAGCGGGAGCAATGAGCAGTTCTTC	CSASSSSGSNEQFF
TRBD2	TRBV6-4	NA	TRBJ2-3	TGTGCCAGCAGCTTAGCGGGCGGCACAGATACGCAGTATTTT	CASSLAGGTDTQYF
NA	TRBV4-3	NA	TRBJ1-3	TGCGCCAGCAGCCAAGTGCCCACCGGAAACACCATATATTTT	CASSQVPTGNTIYF
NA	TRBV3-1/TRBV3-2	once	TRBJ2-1	TGTGCCAGCACCCCCCAGCTCTCCTACAATGAGCAGTTCTTC	CASTPQLSYNEQFF
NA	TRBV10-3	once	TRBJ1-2	TGTGCCATCAGTGAGTCGATCGGCAGCTATGGCTACACCTTC	CAISESIGSYGYTF
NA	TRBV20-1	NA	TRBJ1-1	TGCAGTGCTAGTGTCCCAGGCTACACTGAAGCTTTCTTT	CSASVPGYTEAFF
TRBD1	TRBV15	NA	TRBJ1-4	TGTGCCACCAGCAGAGACAGGACAGGGCTCGAAAAACTGTTTTTT	CATSRDRTGLEKLFF
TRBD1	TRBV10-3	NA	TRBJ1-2	TGTGCCATCAGCCTAGACAGGGTGGCTACTGAGAACTATGGCTACACCTTC	CAISLDRVATENYGYTF
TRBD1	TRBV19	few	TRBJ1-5	TGTGCCACCCGACAGGGTTCGGCTCAGCCCCAGCATTTT	CATRQGSAQPQHF
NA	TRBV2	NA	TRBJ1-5	TGTGCCAGCAGTGCGTCCTGGGGGAATCAGCCCCAGCATTTT	CASSASWGNQPQHF
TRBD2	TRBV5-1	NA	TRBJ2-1	TGCGCCAGCAGCCCGTCTAGCGGGAGTATAAGGGTCTACAATGAGCAGTTCTTC	CASSPSSGSIRVYNEQFF
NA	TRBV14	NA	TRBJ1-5	TGTGCCAGCAGCCAAGATGGAGTGAGAAATCAGCCCCAGCATTTT	CASSQDGVRNQPQHF
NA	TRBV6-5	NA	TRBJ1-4	TGTGCCAGCAGGAGTGGGTCTTTAGAGGAAAAACTGTTTTTT	CASRSGSLEEKLFF
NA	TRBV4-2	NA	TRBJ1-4	TGTGCCAGCAGCCAAGAGAAAGGGTGGCTGTTTTTT	CASSQEKGWLFF
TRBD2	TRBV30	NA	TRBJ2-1	TGTGCCTGGAGTGTAGGGCTAGCGGGAGTCGGGCAGTTCTTC	CAWSVGLAGVGQFF
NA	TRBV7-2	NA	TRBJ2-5	TGTGCCAGCAGCTTAGGGGGCCAAGAGACCCAGTACTTC	CASSLGGQETQYF
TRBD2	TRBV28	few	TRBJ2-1	TGTGCCAGCAGACCTAGCGGGCCTAATGAGCAGTTCTTC	CASRPSGPNEQFF
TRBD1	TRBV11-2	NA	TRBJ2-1	TGTGCCAGCAGCCCCTCGGGACAGAATAACAATGAGCAGTTCTTC	CASSPSGQNNNEQFF
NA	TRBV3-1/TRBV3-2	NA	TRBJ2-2	TGTACAACGTCCGGGGGCAGAATCACCGGGGAGCTGTTTTTT	CTTSGGRITGELFF
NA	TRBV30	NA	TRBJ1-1	TGTGCCTGGACGGAGGGTATTTCGGACACTGAAGCTTTCTTT	CAWTEGISDTEAFF
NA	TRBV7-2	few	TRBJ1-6	TGTGCCAGCAGCCTGAGCTCCTATAATTCACCCCTCCACTTT	CASSLSSYNSPLHF
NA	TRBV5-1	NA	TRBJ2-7	TGCGCCAGCAGCTTTGGACAGAGCGTTACCTACGAGCAGTACTTC	CASSFGQSVTYEQYF
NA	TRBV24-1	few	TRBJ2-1	TGTGCCACCAGTGTTCGCGACAATGAGCAGTTCTTC	CATSVRDNEQFF
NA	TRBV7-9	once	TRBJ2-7	TGTGCCAGCAGTATTAATTCACTGGGCGAGCAGTACTTC	CASSINSLGEQYF
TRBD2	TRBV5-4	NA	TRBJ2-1	TGTGCCAGCTTAAGCGGGGGCTACAATGAGCAGTTCTTC	CASLSGGYNEQFF
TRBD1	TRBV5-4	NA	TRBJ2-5	TGTGCCAGCAGCAACCGACAGGGGGCGGAGACCCAGTACTTC	CASSNRQGAETQYF
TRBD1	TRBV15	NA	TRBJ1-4	TGTGCCACCAGCAAACAGGGGGCCAGGGAAAAACTGTTTTTT	CATSKQGAREKLFF
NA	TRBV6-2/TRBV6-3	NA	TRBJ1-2	TGTGCCAGCAGTTACTCAGATACAGGTCCCGGGGACACCTTC	CASSYSDTGPGDTF
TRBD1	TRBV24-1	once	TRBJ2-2	TGTGCCACCAGTTCACAGGGGACCGGGGAGCTGTTTTTT	CATSSQGTGELFF
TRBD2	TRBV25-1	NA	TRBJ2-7	TGTGCCAGCGTGGGGGACAGAGGACTAGCGGCGCTCGCGCAGTACTTC	CASVGDRGLAALAQYF
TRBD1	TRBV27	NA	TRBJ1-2	TGTGCCAGCAGCAGTAGGGGACAGGGTCGGGGCTACACCTTC	CASSSRGQGRGYTF
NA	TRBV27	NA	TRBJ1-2	TGTGCCAGCAGTTTACACGGGGAGTATGGCTACACCTTC	CASSLHGEYGYTF
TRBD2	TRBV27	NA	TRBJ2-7	TGTGCCAGCAGTTTAAGTTTGAGGACTAGCGGGGGCACGTCCTACGAGCAGTACTTC	CASSLSLRTSGGTSYEQYF
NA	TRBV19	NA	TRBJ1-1	TGTGCCAGTAGTCGGGGGGGCGCGAGCACTGAAGCTTTCTTT	CASSRGGASTEAFF
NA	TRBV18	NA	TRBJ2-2	TGTGCCAGCTCTCTGACCCCTCCGAGAACCGGGGAGCTGTTTTTT	CASSLTPPRTGELFF
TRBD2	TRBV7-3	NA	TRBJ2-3	TGTGCCAGCAGCTTAGGGGGACTACGCACAGATACGCAGTATTTT	CASSLGGLRTDTQYF
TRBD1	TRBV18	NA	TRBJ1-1	TGTGCCAGCGCACTCGGACAGGGGGCCGCTGAAGCTTTCTTT	CASALGQGAAEAFF
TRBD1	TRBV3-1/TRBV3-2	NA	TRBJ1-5	TGTGCCAGCAGCTACCGACAGGGGATGTGGAGCAATCAGCCCCAGCATTTT	CASSYRQGMWSNQPQHF
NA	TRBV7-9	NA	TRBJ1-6	TGTGCCAGCAGCTTAGGGGGGGGGCGGTTCGCACCCCTCCACTTT	CASSLGGGRFAPLHF
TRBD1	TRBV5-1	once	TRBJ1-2	TGCGCCAGCAGCGGGGGACAGGGGGCGCGCGGCTACACCTTC	CASSGGQGARGYTF
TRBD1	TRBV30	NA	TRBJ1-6	TGTGCCTGGAGGAAAGCGCGGGACAGGGGGTTATCACCCCTCCACTTT	CAWRKARDRGLSPLHF
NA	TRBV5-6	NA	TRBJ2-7	TGTGCCAGCAGCTTGAGGGTCTACGAGCAGTACTTC	CASSLRVYEQYF
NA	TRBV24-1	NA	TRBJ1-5	TGTGCCACCAGTGATCACCAAACAGGGATCAATCAGCCCCAGCATTTT	CATSDHQTGINQPQHF
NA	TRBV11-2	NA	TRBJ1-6	TGTGCCAGCAGCTTAGATCCCGGGGGAGGATCACCCCTCCACTTT	CASSLDPGGGSPLHF
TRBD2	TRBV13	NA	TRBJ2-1	TGTGCCAGCAGCTTACTAGCGGGGGGGCCTTCGTCCTACAATGAGCAGTTCTTC	CASSLLAGGPSSYNEQFF
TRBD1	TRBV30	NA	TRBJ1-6	TGTGCCTGGGCGACAGGGCCTTCACCCCTCCACTTT	CAWATGPSPLHF